This T cell receptor beta chain was found in a study of blood T cells in healthy people across ages. Study-level findings and limits: Naive CD4+ cell counts and diversity both ran higher in long-lived than in aged donors.

This clonotype occurred many times. Its antigen is unidentified. The CDR3 sequence is 15 residues long. Germline-derived CDR1 and CDR2 are SGHRS and YFSETQ. J gave up 5 bases and V 3 bases, and 6 bases lay outside the gene matches. Through a sample-barcoded 5' primer and a J-beta primer mix, a second PCR was run for roughly 7 to 11 cycles. Unique molecular identifiers of 12 random nucleotides labeled each cDNA. TCRdb redid the calling of the 5' RACE reads with MiXCR, one entry per CDR3 protein. The table lists about 620,000 distinct CDR3 sequences, under 25% of them singletons, with approximately 3.7% in the top ten.

J is TRBJ2-2 and V is TRBV5-1; TRBD1 agrees at 8 bases. The sequence derives from an older man in good health. Source material: blood. CDR3 sequence (DNA): TGCGCCAGCAGCTCTGCCGGGACAGGAACCGGGGAGCTGTTTTTT. Encoded protein: CASSSAGTGTGELFF.